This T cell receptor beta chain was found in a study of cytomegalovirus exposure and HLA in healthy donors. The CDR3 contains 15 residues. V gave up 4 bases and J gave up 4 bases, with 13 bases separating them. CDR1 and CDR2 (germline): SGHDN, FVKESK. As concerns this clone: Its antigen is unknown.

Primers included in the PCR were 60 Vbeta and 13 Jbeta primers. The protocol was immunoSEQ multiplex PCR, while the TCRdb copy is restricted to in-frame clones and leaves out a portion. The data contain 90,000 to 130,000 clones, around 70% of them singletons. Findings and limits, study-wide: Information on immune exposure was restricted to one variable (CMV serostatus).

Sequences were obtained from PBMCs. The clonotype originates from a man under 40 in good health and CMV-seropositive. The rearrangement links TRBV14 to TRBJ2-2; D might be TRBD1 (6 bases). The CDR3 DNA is TGTGCCAGCAGCCCTGGACAGAGAGCCACCGGGGAGCTGTTTTTT. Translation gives CASSPGQRATGELFF.